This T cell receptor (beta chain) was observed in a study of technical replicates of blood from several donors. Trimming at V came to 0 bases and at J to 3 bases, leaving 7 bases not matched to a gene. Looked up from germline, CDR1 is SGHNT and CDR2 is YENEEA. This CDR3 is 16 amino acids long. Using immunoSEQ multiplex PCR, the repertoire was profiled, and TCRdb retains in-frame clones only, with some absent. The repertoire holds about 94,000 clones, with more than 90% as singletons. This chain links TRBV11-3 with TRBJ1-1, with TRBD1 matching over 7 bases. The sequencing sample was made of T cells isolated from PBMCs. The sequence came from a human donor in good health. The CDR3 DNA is TGTGCCAGCAGCTTAGATGGTAGCAGGGGGGACACTGAAGCTTTCTTT. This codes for CASSLDGSRGDTEAFF.